This paragraph reports one T cell receptor beta chain. What it binds is not known. With 60 Vbeta and 13 Jbeta primers, the PCR was carried out. Clones were read by immunoSEQ multiplex PCR, and TCRdb kept only the in-frame ones, dropping some. The sample lists approximately 87,000 clones, 70% to 90% occurring once. This specimen comes from a study of cytomegalovirus exposure and HLA in healthy donors. Notes on the study in general: Later analysis associated a missense DCLRE1C variant with TCR beta V- and J-gene trimming. In a later analysis, productive TCRs from donors in an Asian-associated ancestry cluster reportedly carried fewer N-insertions than the cohort mean.

The clonotype was recovered from a young woman in good health and CMV-seropositive. The sequenced sample was PBMCs.

Written as DNA, the CDR3 is TGTGCCAGCAGCTTCTATGTCGGGGGGGCCTCGGGCGGGGAGCTGTTTTTT. Protein sequence: CASSFYVGGASGGELFF. V is TRBV7-2 and J is TRBJ2-2, with TRBD2 matching 8 bases. With 3 bases clipped from V and 7 bases from J, the junction kept 13 bases outside the gene matches. CDR1 and CDR2 from the germline V gene are SGHTA and FQGNSA. This CDR3 comprises 17 residues.